This T cell receptor beta chain derives from a study of cytomegalovirus exposure and HLA in healthy donors. Study observations and caveats: Follow-up analysis found HLA locus-dependent TCR association rates, highest for DRB1 and lowest for HLA-C. Sequences of the TCR beta chain were said to predict the HLA-A and HLA-B alleles of most subjects accurately.

For this clone: Antigen: not known.

13 Jbeta primers and 60 Vbeta primers were used for the PCR. As handled by the study authors: Unique TCR beta chains numbered roughly 83 million in a later analysis, with around 10 million shared. Assay used: immunoSEQ multiplex PCR; TCRdb lists only in-frame clones, some missing. The D gene and trimming were derived from the DNA, and the V and J assignments and clone size from that table. The data contain 65,000 to 80,000 clones, under 85% of them singletons. Trimming removed 2 bases from V and 9 bases from J, with 21 bases in between. This CDR3 spans 16 amino acids. Germline V gives CDR1 SGHRS, CDR2 YFSETQ.

The chain links TRBV5-1 to TRBJ2-1, with D perhaps matching TRBD1 (5 bases). The clonotype was recovered from a woman between 40 and 50 years old in good health and CMV-seropositive. Sequencing was performed on PBMCs. CDR3 in DNA: TGCGCCAGCAGCTTTGGGGCTGTCGTCGTCAGGAGTGAGCAGTTCTTC. Protein product: CASSFGAVVVRSEQFF.